This T cell receptor (beta chain) was identified during a study of blood T cell repertoires in COVID-19. Study-wide context: Sample material is recorded as cDNA or gDNA derived from T cells, B-cell-depleted T cells, or PBMCs.

This CDR3 is 17 amino acids long. Germline V gene sequence: CDR1 SSHAT, CDR2 FNYEAQ (reference sequence). On this clone: An end of the junction differs from the germline gene, which may be a read error.

In the authors' methods: Nucleated cell counts were estimated from reference gene primer amplification. Produced via immunoSEQ multiplex PCR; TCRdb's table is partial and in-frame only. V, J and clone size derive from that table, while D and trimming were established from the DNA sequence. The sample yields 100,000 to 150,000 clones, approximately 80% seen once. What was sequenced was peripheral blood. This receptor was obtained from a human donor in a cohort sampled during active COVID-19. This chain links TRBV7-7 with TRBJ2-7; TRBD2 aligns across 7 bases. CDR3: CASSLGASGGGSYEQYF. The CDR3 nucleotides read TGTGCTAGCAGCTTAGGCGCTAGCGGTGGAGGGTCCTACGAGCAGTACTTC.